A single sample is the source of the 3 T cell receptor beta chains below, sequenced in a study of PD-1 blockade in mismatch repair-deficient tumors. The method was immunoSEQ multiplex PCR; TCRdb's version includes in-frame clones alone and lacks a portion of them. The sample records some 120,000 clones, approximately 86% being singletons. The sequences come from peripheral blood, collected 44 weeks after starting pembrolizumab. The receptors here all came from an adult with mismatch repair-deficient cancer.

The V call is TRBV4-3, the J call TRBJ2-7, with 8 bases that match TRBD2. Germline V gene sequence: CDR1 LGHNA, CDR2 YSLEER. CDR3 length equals 15 residues. The V and J ends lost 6 bases and 3 bases, in that order; junction bases with no gene match: 10. The CDR3 DNA follows: TGCGCCAGCAGTCACTCTGCCGGGGGGGACTACGAGCAGTACTTC. It encodes CASSHSAGGDYEQYF.

The chain recombines TRBV11-2 with TRBJ1-4; tentative D call: TRBD1 (6 bases). The CDR3 totals 16 residues. Germline V gene sequence: CDR1 SGHAT, CDR2 FQNNGV. V gave up 2 bases and J gave up 4 bases, with 14 bases separating them. CDR3 nucleotide sequence: TGTGCCAGCAGCTTAACCTACAGAGGGGGTAATGAAAAACTGTTTTTT. This gives the protein CASSLTYRGGNEKLFF.

This sequence joins TRBV27 and TRBJ2-1; D is unresolved. The germline V gene has CDR1 MNHEY and CDR2 SMNVEV (reference sequence). The CDR3 consists of 13 residues. Trimming took off 2 bases at V and 5 bases at J, with 7 bases between the two ends. In DNA form, the CDR3 reads TGTGCCAGCAGTTTAGGACGGAACAATGAGCAGTTCTTC. Its protein is CASSLGRNNEQFF.